The rows below give T cell receptor beta chains drawn from one sample of a study of blood T cells in healthy people across ages. TCRdb analysed the 5' RACE reads with MiXCR anew, one entry per CDR3 protein. The sample carries about 800,000 distinct CDR3 sequences, 20% to 30% recorded once. These data were also reused for a study on T cells of mothers and their children.

The sequenced sample consisted of blood. These receptors all come from a boy younger than 18 in good health. The CDR3 runs from the conserved cysteine through the conserved F or W. A D gene is named only where the DNA matches it firmly. Size tells how often a clone was seen (once, few, many) or the class of an expanded clone, and some rows leave it out.

abundance	v_gene	d_gene	j_gene	CDR3nt	CDR3aa
-	TRBV29-1	-	TRBJ1-2	TGCAGCGTTGAGATGGAAGGGAACTATGGCTACACCTTC	CSVEMEGNYGYTF
few	TRBV20-1	-	TRBJ2-5	TGCAGTGCTAGAGATCAGGAAAGCGGCAAGTACCAAGAGACCCAGTACTTC	CSARDQESGKYQETQYF
-	TRBV20-1	-	TRBJ2-1	TGCAGTGCTAGCCCCAGGATTAGCAATGAGCAGTCCTTC	CSASPRISNEQSF
-	TRBV20-1	-	TRBJ2-2	TGCAGTGCTATCCGGGATCCCAACACCGGGGAGCTGTTTTTT	CSAIRDPNTGELFF
many	TRBV12-3/TRBV12-4	TRBD1	TRBJ2-3	TGTGCCAGCGCGGGACAGGGGAGGGGAGATACGCAGTATTTT	CASAGQGRGDTQYF
once	TRBV4-3	-	TRBJ2-1	TGCGCCAGCAGCCGTAGCGGAGCGAATGAGCAGTTCTTC	CASSRSGANEQFF
many	TRBV20-1	TRBD1	TRBJ2-7	TGCAGTGCTAGAGATTCCAGGGGGCCTTCCTACGAGCAGTACTTC	CSARDSRGPSYEQYF
-	TRBV7-2	TRBD2	TRBJ2-5	TGTGCCAGCAGCTCCGGGCAATGGCGGGGGGGCCAAGAGACCCAGTACTTC	CASSSGQWRGGQETQYF
-	TRBV7-9	-	TRBJ1-4	TGTGCCAGCAGCTTACCGCTCGCAAACGTAAACGAAAAACTGTTTTTT	CASSLPLANVNEKLFF
-	TRBV28	-	TRBJ2-2	TGTGCCAGCAGTTTAGGTCGGCGGGTTAACACGGGCGGGGAGCTGTTTTTT	CASSLGRRVNTGGELFF
-	TRBV5-1	-	TRBJ2-4	TGTGCCAGCAGATCGAGTAGTGCAGGACCAAACATTCAGTACTTC	CASRSSSAGPNIQYF
-	TRBV19	-	TRBJ2-1	TGTGCCAGTAGTGCGGGACTCCCGTGGGTATATGAGCAGTTCTTC	CASSAGLPWVYEQFF
-	TRBV6-6	TRBD1	TRBJ2-7	TGTGCCAGCAATTACTCCAAATCCCCGGGACAGGGGGCTTACGAGCAGTACTTC	CASNYSKSPGQGAYEQYF
few	TRBV6-2/TRBV6-3	-	TRBJ1-2	TGTGCCAGCAGCCCGCCCGGGGAAGGATTCTATGGCTACACCTTC	CASSPPGEGFYGYTF
few	TRBV7-9	TRBD1	TRBJ2-7	TGTGCCAGCAGGAGAAGCACCGGGACAGGGGTTACTAACGAGCAGTACTTC	CASRRSTGTGVTNEQYF
many	TRBV5-1	-	TRBJ2-5	TGCGCCAGCAGCCACACGGGGGAGACCCAGTACTTC	CASSHTGETQYF
many	TRBV5-1	-	TRBJ2-7	TGCGCCAGCAGGAGGGGGGACAGCTACGAGCAGTACTTC	CASRRGDSYEQYF
few	TRBV7-9	-	TRBJ2-7	TGTGCCAGCAACCGACAGGATTTCTCCTACGAGCAGTACTTC	CASNRQDFSYEQYF
few	TRBV28	-	TRBJ1-2	TGTGCCAGCAGTGCCCACGCGGCGCTATTCGGCTACACCTTC	CASSAHAALFGYTF
many	TRBV29-1	-	TRBJ2-5	TGCAGCGTGATCAGGGAGGAGACCCAGTACTTC	CSVIREETQYF
-	TRBV29-1	-	TRBJ1-1	TGCAGCGTTAACGGGGCAGGGACTGAAGCTTTCTTT	CSVNGAGTEAFF
few	TRBV28	TRBD1	TRBJ2-4	TGTGCCAGCGGATTCGAGGGACAGTGGTACTTC	CASGFEGQWYF
few	TRBV10-3	-	TRBJ1-1	TGTGCCATCAGTGAGACACAGACAGGGAACACTGAAGCTTTCTTT	CAISETQTGNTEAFF
few	TRBV29-1	-	TRBJ1-3	TGCAGCGTTGTTAATCCGGCGCACTCTGGAAACACCATATATTTT	CSVVNPAHSGNTIYF
-	TRBV27	-	TRBJ2-2	TGTGCCAGCGCCCCCCGGGGGACCGGGGAGCTGTTTTTT	CASAPRGTGELFF
few	TRBV30	TRBD2	TRBJ2-1	TGTGCCTGCTTCCTTTGGGGGGGTAGCTCCTACAATGAGCAGTTCTTC	CACFLWGGSSYNEQFF
few	TRBV9	-	TRBJ2-5	TGTGCCAGCAGCGTAGATGAGGAGGGGACGCAGTACTTC	CASSVDEEGTQYF
few	TRBV29-1	-	TRBJ2-1	TGCAGCGTTCTGCGGGCCTACAATGAGCAGTTCTTC	CSVLRAYNEQFF
-	TRBV5-6	-	TRBJ2-1	TGTGCCAGCAGCATGAATCCTGGACGAAGGCGGGAAGGGGTCGGTGGTGAGCAGTTCTTC	CASSMNPGRRREGVGGEQFF
once	TRBV7-2	TRBD2	TRBJ2-1	TGTGCCAGCAGCCCGAGGACTAGCGGGGGGGCACGGAGTGAGCAGTTCTTC	CASSPRTSGGARSEQFF
few	TRBV2	TRBD2	TRBJ2-3	TGTGCCAGCAGTTCCCCGGGGGGAGCAGATACGCAGTATTTT	CASSSPGGADTQYF
few	TRBV29-1	-	TRBJ1-2	TGCAGCGTTGAAGGTCGAGGTCTTCGGGACGGGGGCTACACCTTC	CSVEGRGLRDGGYTF
few	TRBV27	-	TRBJ2-1	TGTGCCAGCAGTTTAGGGGATAGGGGGGGCCGCAATGAGCAGTTCTTC	CASSLGDRGGRNEQFF
-	TRBV18	TRBD2	TRBJ2-3	TGTGCCAGCTCGGGAGGGCCGTCAGATACGCAGTATTTT	CASSGGPSDTQYF
-	TRBV6-5	TRBD1	TRBJ1-4	TGTGCCAGCAGTCAGACAGGGGGGCCTAATGAAAAACTGTTTTTT	CASSQTGGPNEKLFF
few	TRBV5-1	TRBD1	TRBJ1-6	TGCGCCAGCAGCTCGTCCCCGATTACAGGGGGCGTCGGTTTGGGAAGAGATTCACCCCTCCACTTT	CASSSSPITGGVGLGRDSPLHF
-	TRBV20-1	TRBD1	TRBJ2-7	TGCAGTGCTAGAGTGGGGACAGGGGGTTTCGGGTACGAGCAGTACTTC	CSARVGTGGFGYEQYF
few	TRBV3-1	TRBD2	TRBJ2-4	TGTGCCAGCAGCCAGGGGACTAGCGGGAAGGTCAAAAACATTCAGTACTTC	CASSQGTSGKVKNIQYF
few	TRBV28	-	TRBJ1-2	TGTGCCAGCAGTCCACGACAGACTAACTATGGCTACACCTTC	CASSPRQTNYGYTF
few	TRBV6-9	TRBD1	TRBJ1-5	TGTGCCAGCAGTAGACAGGGAGAGAATAGCAATCAGCCCCAGCATTTT	CASSRQGENSNQPQHF
few	TRBV28	-	TRBJ1-6	TGTGCCAGCGCCATTTTGGGTTTTTGGGTTGATTCACCCCTCCACTTT	CASAILGFWVDSPLHF
-	TRBV6-5	TRBD1	TRBJ1-4	TGTGCCAGCAGTCAGACAGGGGGCGGGAAAAAACCGTTTTTT	CASSQTGGGKKPFF
few	TRBV6-5	-	TRBJ2-5	TGTGCCAGCAGTTACTCGGTTAAGGGGTGGATTCAAGAGACCCAGTACTTC	CASSYSVKGWIQETQYF
-	TRBV28	TRBD1	TRBJ2-1	TGTGCCAGCAGTCCCCTCTGGACAGGGAACAGCATGGAGCAGTTCTTC	CASSPLWTGNSMEQFF
-	TRBV29-1	-	TRBJ1-2	TGCAGCGTTGAAGGGAAGGACGGCAACTATGGCTACACCTTC	CSVEGKDGNYGYTF